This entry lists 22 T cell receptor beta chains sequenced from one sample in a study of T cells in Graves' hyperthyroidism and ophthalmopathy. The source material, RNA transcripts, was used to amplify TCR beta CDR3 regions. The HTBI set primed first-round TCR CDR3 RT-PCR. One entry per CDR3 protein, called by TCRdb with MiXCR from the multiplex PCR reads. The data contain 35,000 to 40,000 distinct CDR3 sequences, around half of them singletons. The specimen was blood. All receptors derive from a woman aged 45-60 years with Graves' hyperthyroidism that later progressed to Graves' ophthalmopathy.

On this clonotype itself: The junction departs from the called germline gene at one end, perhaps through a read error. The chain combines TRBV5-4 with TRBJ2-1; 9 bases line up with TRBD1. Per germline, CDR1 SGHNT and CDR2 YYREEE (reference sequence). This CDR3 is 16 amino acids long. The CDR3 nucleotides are TGTGCCAGCAGCTTGGACGGGACAGGGACAAACAATGAGCAGGTCTTT. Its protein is CASSLDGTGTNNEQVF. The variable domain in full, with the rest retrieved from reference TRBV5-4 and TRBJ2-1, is ETGVTQSPTHLIKTRGQQVTLRCSSQSGHNTVSWYQQALGQGPQFIFQYYREEENGRGNFPPRFSGLQFPNYSSELNVNALELDDSALYLCASSLDGTGTNNEQVFGPGTRLTVL.

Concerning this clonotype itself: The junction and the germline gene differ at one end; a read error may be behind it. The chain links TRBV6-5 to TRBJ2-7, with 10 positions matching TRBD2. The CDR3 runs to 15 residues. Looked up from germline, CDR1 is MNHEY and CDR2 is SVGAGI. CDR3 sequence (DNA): TGTGCCAGCGGTTACTCGCTAGCGGGAGTGCGCGAGCAGTGCTTC. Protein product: CASGYSLAGVREQCF.

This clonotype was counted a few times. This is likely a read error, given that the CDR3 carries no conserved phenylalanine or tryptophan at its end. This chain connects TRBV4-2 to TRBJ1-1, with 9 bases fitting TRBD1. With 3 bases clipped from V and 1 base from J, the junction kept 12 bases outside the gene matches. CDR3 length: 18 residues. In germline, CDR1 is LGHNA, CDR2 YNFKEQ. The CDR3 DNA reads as TGTGCCAGCAGCCAGACGGACAGGGGCTCATCAAAGAACACTGAAGCTTTCCTT. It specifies CASSQTDRGSSKNTEAFL.

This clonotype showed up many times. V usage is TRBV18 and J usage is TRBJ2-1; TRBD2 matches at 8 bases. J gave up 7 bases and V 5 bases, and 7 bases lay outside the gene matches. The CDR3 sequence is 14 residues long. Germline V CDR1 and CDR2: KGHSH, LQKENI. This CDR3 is CASSSGLARNEQFF. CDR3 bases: TGTGCCAGCTCATCTGGACTAGCTCGGAATGAGCAGTTCTTC.

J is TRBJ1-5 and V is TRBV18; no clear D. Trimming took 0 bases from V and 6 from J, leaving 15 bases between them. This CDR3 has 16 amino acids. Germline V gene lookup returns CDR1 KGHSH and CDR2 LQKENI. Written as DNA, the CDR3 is TGTGCCAGCTCACCACCGGGAGCAGGATCAAGTCAGCCCCAGCATTTT. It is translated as CASSPPGAGSSQPQHF. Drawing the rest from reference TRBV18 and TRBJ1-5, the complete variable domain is NAGVMQNPRHLVRRRGQEARLRCSPMKGHSHVYWYRQLPEEGLKFMVYLQKENIIDESGMPKERFSAEFPKEGPSILRIQQVVRGDSAAYFCASSPPGAGSSQPQHFGDGTRLSIL.

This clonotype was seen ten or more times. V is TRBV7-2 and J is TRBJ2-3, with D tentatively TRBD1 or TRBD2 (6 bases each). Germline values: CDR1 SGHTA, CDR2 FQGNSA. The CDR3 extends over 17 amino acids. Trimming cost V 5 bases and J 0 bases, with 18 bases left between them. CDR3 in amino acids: CASSPYGGGTSTDTQYF. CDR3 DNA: TGTGCCAGCAGCCCATACGGGGGCGGGACAAGCACAGATACGCAGTATTTT.

As DNA, the CDR3 is TGCAGTGCTAGAATGGGGGAAGAGCAGTACTTC. Its protein product is CSARMGEEQYF. The chain has TRBV20-1 and TRBJ2-7, with D possibly being TRBD1 or TRBD2 (5 bases each). The V and J ends lost 2 bases and 7 bases respectively, with 9 bases between them. The CDR3 sequence is 11 residues long. Looked up from germline, CDR1 is DFQATT and CDR2 is SNEGSKA (reference sequence).

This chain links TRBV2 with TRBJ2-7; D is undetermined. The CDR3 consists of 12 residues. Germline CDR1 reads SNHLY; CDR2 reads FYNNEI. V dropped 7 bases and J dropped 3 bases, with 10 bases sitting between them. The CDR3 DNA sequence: TGTGCCAGCACAGGATCGGTCTACGAGCAGTACTTC. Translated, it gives CASTGSVYEQYF.

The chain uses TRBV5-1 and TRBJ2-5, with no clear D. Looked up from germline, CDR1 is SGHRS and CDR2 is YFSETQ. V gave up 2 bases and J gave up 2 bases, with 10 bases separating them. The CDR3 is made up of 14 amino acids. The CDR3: CASSFQPPQETQYF. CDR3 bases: TGCGCCAGCAGCTTCCAGCCCCCGCAAGAGACCCAGTACTTC. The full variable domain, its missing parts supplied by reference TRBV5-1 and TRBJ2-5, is KAGVTQTPRYLIKTRGQQVTLSCSPISGHRSVSWYQQTPGQGLQFLFEYFSETQRNKGNFPGRFSGRQFSNSRSEMNVSTLELGDSALYLCASSFQPPQETQYFGPGTRLLVL.

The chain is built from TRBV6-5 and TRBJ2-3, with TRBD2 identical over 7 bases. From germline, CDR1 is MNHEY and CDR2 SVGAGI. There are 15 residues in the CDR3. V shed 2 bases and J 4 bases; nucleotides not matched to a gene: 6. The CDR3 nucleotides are TGTGCCAGCAGTTACGGCGGGAGTGCCGCAGATACGCAGTATTTT. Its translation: CASSYGGSAADTQYF.

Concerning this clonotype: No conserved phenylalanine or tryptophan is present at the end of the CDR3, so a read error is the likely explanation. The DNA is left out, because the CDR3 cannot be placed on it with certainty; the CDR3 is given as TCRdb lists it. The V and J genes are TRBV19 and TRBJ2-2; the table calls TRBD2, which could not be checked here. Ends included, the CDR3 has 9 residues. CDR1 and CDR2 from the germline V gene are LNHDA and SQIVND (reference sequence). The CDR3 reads CASSIGGLA.

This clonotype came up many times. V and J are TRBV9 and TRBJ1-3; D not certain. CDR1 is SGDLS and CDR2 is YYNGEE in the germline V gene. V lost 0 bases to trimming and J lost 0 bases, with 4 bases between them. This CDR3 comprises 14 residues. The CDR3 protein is CASSVAISGNTIYF. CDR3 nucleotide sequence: TGTGCCAGCAGCGTAGCAATCTCTGGAAACACCATATATTTT.

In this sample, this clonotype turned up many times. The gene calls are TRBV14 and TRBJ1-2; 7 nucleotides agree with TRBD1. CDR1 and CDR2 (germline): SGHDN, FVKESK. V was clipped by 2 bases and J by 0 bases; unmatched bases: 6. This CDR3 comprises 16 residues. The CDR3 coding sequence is TGTGCCAGCAGCCAAATCGGGGACAGAACTAACTATGGCTACACCTTC. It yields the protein CASSQIGDRTNYGYTF.

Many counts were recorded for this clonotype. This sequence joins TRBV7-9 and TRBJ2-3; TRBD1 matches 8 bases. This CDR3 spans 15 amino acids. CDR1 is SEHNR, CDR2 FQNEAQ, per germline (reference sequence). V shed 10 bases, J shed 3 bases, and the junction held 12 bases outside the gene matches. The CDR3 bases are TGTGCCATTCCCCCCAAGACAGGGGCAACAGATACGCAGTATTTT. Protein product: CAIPPKTGATDTQYF.

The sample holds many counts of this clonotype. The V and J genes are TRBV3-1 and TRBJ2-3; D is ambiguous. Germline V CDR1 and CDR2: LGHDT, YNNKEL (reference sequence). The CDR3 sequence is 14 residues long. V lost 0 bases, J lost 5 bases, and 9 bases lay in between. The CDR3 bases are TGTGCCAGCAGCCAAGATCCGGGTGGAGATACGCAGTATTTT. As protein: CASSQDPGGDTQYF.

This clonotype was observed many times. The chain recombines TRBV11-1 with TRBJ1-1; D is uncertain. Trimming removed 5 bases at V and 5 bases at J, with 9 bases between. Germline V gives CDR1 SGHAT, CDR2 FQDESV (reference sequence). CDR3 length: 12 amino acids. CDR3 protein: CASSTTPTEAFF. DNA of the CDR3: TGTGCCAGCAGCACTACTCCTACTGAAGCTTTCTTT.

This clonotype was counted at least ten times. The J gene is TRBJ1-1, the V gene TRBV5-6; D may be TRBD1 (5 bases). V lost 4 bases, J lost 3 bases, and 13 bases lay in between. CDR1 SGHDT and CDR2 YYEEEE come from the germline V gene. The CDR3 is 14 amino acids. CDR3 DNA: TGTGCCAGCAGCCGGGTCAGGGTTCACACTGAAGCTTTCTTT. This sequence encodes CASSRVRVHTEAFF.

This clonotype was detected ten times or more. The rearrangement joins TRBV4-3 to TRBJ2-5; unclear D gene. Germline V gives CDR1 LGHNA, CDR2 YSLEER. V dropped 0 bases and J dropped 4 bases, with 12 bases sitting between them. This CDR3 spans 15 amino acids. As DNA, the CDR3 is TGCGCCAGCAGCCAAGATGCTGGCCCCCGAGAGACCCAGTACTTC. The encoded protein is CASSQDAGPRETQYF.

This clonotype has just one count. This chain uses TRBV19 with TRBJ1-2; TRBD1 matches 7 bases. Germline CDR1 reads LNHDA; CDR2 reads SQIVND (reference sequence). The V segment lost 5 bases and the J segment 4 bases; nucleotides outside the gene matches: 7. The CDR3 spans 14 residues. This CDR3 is CASSPGTEPYGYTF. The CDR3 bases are TGTGCCAGTAGTCCGGGGACAGAACCCTATGGCTACACCTTC.

CDR3 coding DNA: TGTGCTAATTGGGCTAGCGGGAGGAATGAGCAGTTCTTC. Encoded protein: CANWASGRNEQFF. The chain has TRBV19 and TRBJ2-1; 11 positions match TRBD2. Germline V lookup: CDR1 LNHDA, CDR2 SQIVND (reference sequence). The CDR3 is 13 residues long.

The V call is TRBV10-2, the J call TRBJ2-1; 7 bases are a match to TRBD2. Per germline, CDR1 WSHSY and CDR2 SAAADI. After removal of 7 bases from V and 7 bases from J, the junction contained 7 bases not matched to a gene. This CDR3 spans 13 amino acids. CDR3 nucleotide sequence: TGCGCCAGCACGGGGGGTATGCTAAATGAGCAGTTCTTC. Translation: CASTGGMLNEQFF.

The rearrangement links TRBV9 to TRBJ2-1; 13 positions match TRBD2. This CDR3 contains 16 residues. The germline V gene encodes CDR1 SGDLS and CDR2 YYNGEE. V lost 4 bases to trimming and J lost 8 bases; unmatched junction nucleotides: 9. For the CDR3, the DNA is TGTGCCAGCAGCTTAACGTTGACTAGCGGGGGGCATGAGCAGTTCTTC. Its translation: CASSLTLTSGGHEQFF. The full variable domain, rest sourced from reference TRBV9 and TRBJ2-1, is DSGVTQTPKHLITATGQRVTLRCSPRSGDLSVYWYQQSLDQGLQFLIQYYNGEERAKGNILERFSAQQFPDLHSELNLSSLELGDSALYFCASSLTLTSGGHEQFFGPGTRLTVL.